The 17 T cell receptor beta chains below all came from one sample that was sequenced in a study of beta chain features in type 1 diabetes. Their antigens remain unidentified. The study's findings and limits: In every one of the four CD4+ subsets, TCRB CDR3s were moderately but significantly shorter in Type 1 diabetes patients.

Expressed TCRB transcripts were sequenced, since all the RNA that had been isolated was reverse transcribed. Generated by immunoSEQ multiplex PCR, the TCRdb table keeps only in-frame clones and is missing some. Among roughly 14,000 clones listed, approximately 68% were seen once. Sequenced: Tregs from blood. The receptors were sampled from a man aged 30 to 45 with type 1 diabetes.

The chain has TRBV29-1 and TRBJ2-7, with D uncertain. The CDR3 totals 11 residues. Deletions cut 6 bases from V and 0 bases from J, with 6 bases between. Germline loops: CDR1 SQVTM, CDR2 ANQGSEA. For the CDR3, the DNA is TGCAGCGTCGACAACTCCTACGAGCAGTACTTC. Translating gives CSVDNSYEQYF.

The chain employs TRBV7-9 and TRBJ2-7, with 7 bases matching TRBD1. V shed 5 bases and J 5 bases; nucleotides not matched to a gene: 9. This CDR3 comprises 14 residues. Germline V gives CDR1 SEHNR, CDR2 FQNEAQ (reference sequence). CDR3 DNA sequence: TGTGCCAGCAGCCTAACACAGGGGAGTCACGAGCAGTACTTC. Amino acids: CASSLTQGSHEQYF.

The CDR3 loop is CASSPGETGELFF. CDR3 nucleotides: TGTGCCAGCAGCCCAGGGGAGACCGGGGAGCTGTTTTTT. The chain couples TRBV7-2 to TRBJ2-2; D possibly corresponds to TRBD1 (6 bases). V was cut by 5 bases and J by 5 bases, with 9 bases left in between. Germline values: CDR1 SGHTA, CDR2 FQGNSA. This CDR3 spans 13 amino acids.

V usage is TRBV11-2 and J usage is TRBJ2-1; 10 positions agree with TRBD2. CDR1 SGHAT and CDR2 FQNNGV come from the germline V gene. V gave up 0 bases and J gave up 0 bases; unmatched junction bases: 8. The CDR3 is made up of 19 amino acids. The CDR3 protein is CASSLESSGGQSSYNEQFF. The CDR3 DNA follows: TGTGCCAGCAGCTTAGAGTCTAGCGGGGGCCAGAGCTCCTACAATGAGCAGTTCTTC.

The CDR3 spells CASSYTPGFRETQYF. CDR3 coding DNA: TGTGCCAGCAGTTACACCCCCGGTTTCAGGGAGACCCAGTACTTC. The chain uses TRBV6-6 and TRBJ2-5; D uncertain. This CDR3 region has 15 residues. From germline, CDR1 is MNHNY and CDR2 SVGAGI (reference sequence). Between the trimmed V and J ends, which lost 2 bases and 5 bases, there was a span of 15 bases.

The gene calls are TRBV5-4 and TRBJ2-5, with 9 bases identical to TRBD1. The V gene end was trimmed by 2 bases and the J gene end by 5 bases; junction bases not matched to a gene: 4. There are 14 residues in the CDR3. Germline V gene lookup returns CDR1 SGHNT and CDR2 YYREEE (reference sequence). CDR3 DNA sequence: TGTGCCAGCAGCTTAGGACAGGGGAAGGAGACCCAGTACTTC. Protein sequence: CASSLGQGKETQYF.

The rearrangement joins TRBV11-2 to TRBJ1-1; 7 nucleotides align to TRBD1. After removal of 1 base from V and 0 bases from J, the junction contained 2 bases not matched to a gene. CDR3 length: 15 amino acids. CDR1 and CDR2 (germline): SGHAT, FQNNGV. The CDR3 nucleotides are TGTGCCAGCAGCTTAGGACAGGGTCTGAACACTGAAGCTTTCTTT. This sequence encodes CASSLGQGLNTEAFF.

This chain joins TRBV27 and TRBJ2-5; possible D gene TRBD1, 6 bases. Trimming cost V 6 bases and J 5 bases, with 13 bases left between them. The CDR3 is made up of 13 amino acids. The germline CDR1 and CDR2 sequences are MNHEY and SMNVEV (reference sequence). The CDR3 nucleotides are TGTGCCAGCAGGAAAACAGGGTCTGAGACCCAGTACTTC. Protein sequence: CASRKTGSETQYF.

The J gene is TRBJ2-5, the V gene TRBV30; D is unresolved. Germline CDR1 reads GTSNPN; CDR2 reads SVGIG (reference sequence). V was clipped by 1 base and J by 2 bases, with 11 bases between them. The CDR3 has 14 residues. The CDR3 region is CAWSGWWSQETQYF. CDR3 sequence (DNA): TGTGCCTGGAGTGGGTGGTGGAGTCAAGAGACCCAGTACTTC.

This clone was seen a handful of times. The chain uses TRBV6-1 and TRBJ2-7; 12 bases are a match to TRBD1. The CDR3 totals 14 residues. The junction had 8 bases not matched to a gene; V was cut back by 8 bases and J by 6 bases. Germline V lookup: CDR1 MNHNS, CDR2 SASEGT. CDR3 loop: CASGTGTGGVEQYF. The DNA for the CDR3 is TGTGCCAGCGGAACCGGGACAGGGGGCGTCGAGCAGTACTTC.

This clone was seen just once. The chain employs TRBV27 and TRBJ2-1; 12 bases match TRBD2. Germline V lookup: CDR1 MNHEY, CDR2 SMNVEV (reference sequence). The CDR3 loop spans 16 amino acids. V dropped 6 bases and J dropped 3; count of bases not matched to a gene: 6. The CDR3 DNA is TGTGCCAGCAGCTCCGCTAGCGGGGGGGTCTACAATGAGCAGTTCTTC. Encoded protein: CASSSASGGVYNEQFF.

In this sample, this clone turned up a few times. The chain joins TRBV5-1 to TRBJ2-2; 9 bases agree with TRBD1. CDR1 is SGHRS, CDR2 YFSETQ, per germline. CDR3 length: 14 amino acids. Losses at the gene ends were 4 bases for V and 6 bases for J; bases not matched to a gene: 4. The CDR3 DNA reads as TGCGCCAGCAGCGGGGACAGGGCGTCCGGGGAGCTGTTTTTT. Its translation is CASSGDRASGELFF.

The rearrangement links TRBV5-1 to TRBJ2-7, with TRBD2 matching over 8 bases. The germline V gene encodes CDR1 SGHRS and CDR2 YFSETQ. V trimming: 3 bases; J trimming: 1 base; junction bases outside the gene matches: 3. The CDR3 length is 14 residues. The CDR3 nucleotides are TGCGCCAGCAGCTGGAGCGGGGGTTCCTACGAGCAGTACTTC. Amino acid sequence: CASSWSGGSYEQYF.

The rearrangement joins TRBV4-2 to TRBJ2-5, with 9 bases fitting TRBD2. This CDR3 is built from 16 residues. Germline V lookup: CDR1 LGHNA, CDR2 YNFKEQ. V gave up 0 bases and J gave up 0 bases; unmatched junction bases: 2. In DNA form, the CDR3 reads TGTGCCAGCAGCCAAGATCTAGCGGGGTACCAAGAGACCCAGTACTTC. Translating gives CASSQDLAGYQETQYF.

This chain uses TRBV19 with TRBJ1-6, with 10 bases identical to TRBD1. V was clipped by 7 bases and J by 7 bases; unmatched bases: 10. This CDR3 contains 16 residues. The germline V gene encodes CDR1 LNHDA and CDR2 SQIVND (reference sequence). The CDR3 region has the DNA TGTGCCAGTAACGAACGGGGGACAGGGGTAAATTCACCCCTCCACTTT. It encodes CASNERGTGVNSPLHF.

The J gene is TRBJ1-4, the V gene TRBV29-1; D gene unclear. The V gene lost 1 base and the J gene lost 3 bases, with 12 bases spanning the gap. CDR3 length equals 15 residues. Germline V lookup: CDR1 SQVTM, CDR2 ANQGSEA. The CDR3 reads CSVEGDPRSNEKLFF. The CDR3, as DNA: TGCAGCGTTGAAGGTGACCCTAGGTCTAATGAAAAACTGTTTTTT.

This clone was seen a single time. This rearrangement joins TRBV5-1 to TRBJ2-3; 12 nucleotides line up with TRBD2. Germline values: CDR1 SGHRS, CDR2 YFSETQ. V lost 2 bases to trimming and J lost 2 bases; unmatched junction nucleotides: 9. This CDR3 has 18 amino acids. The CDR3 nucleotides are TGCGCCAGCAGCTTAAATCCTAGCGGGGGGGAATTCACAGATACGCAGTATTTT. It is translated as CASSLNPSGGEFTDTQYF.